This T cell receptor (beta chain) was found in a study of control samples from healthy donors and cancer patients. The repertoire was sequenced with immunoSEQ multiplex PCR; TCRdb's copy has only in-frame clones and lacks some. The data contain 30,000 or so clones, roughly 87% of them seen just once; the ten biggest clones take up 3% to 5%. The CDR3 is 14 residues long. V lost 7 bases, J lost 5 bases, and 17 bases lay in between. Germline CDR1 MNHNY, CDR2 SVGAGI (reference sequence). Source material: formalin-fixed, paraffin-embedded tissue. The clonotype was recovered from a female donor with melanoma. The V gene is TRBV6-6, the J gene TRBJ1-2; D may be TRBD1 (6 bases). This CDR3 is CASTLRGGRYGYTF. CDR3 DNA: TGTGCCAGCACCCTCCGCGGGGGCCGTTATGGCTACACCTTC.